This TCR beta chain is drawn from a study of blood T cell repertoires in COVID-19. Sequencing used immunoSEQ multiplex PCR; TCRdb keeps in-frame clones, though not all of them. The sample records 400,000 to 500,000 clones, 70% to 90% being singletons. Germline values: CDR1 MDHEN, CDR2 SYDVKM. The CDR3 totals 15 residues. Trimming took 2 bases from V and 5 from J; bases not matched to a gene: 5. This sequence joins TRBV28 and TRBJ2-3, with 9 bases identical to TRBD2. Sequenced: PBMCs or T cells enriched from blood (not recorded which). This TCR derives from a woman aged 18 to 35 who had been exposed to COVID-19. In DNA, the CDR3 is TGTGCCAGCAGTTTAGCGGGAGGGCCGGGAGATACGCAGTATTTT. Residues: CASSLAGGPGDTQYF.